A few counts support the clone carrying this T cell receptor (beta chain). With 1 base clipped from V and 1 base from J, the junction kept 6 bases outside the gene matches. CDR1 is PRHDT, CDR2 FYEKMQ, per germline (reference sequence). The CDR3 contains 16 residues. Thyroid ultrasound, orbital computed tomography, clinical symptoms, and serum thyroxine and TRAb underpinned diagnoses. Amplified TCR beta CDR3 regions came from RNA transcripts. The HTBI primer set drove a first-round RT-PCR of the TCR CDR3. TCRdb called the multiplex PCR reads again in MiXCR, with one record for every CDR3 protein. Here the sample spans 500,000 to 600,000 distinct CDR3 sequences, 16% being singletons. This entry comes from a study of T cells in Graves' hyperthyroidism and ophthalmopathy. Study-wide context: Peripheral blood samples were taken at initial diagnosis, prior to any treatment.

Source material: blood. This TCR derives from a woman aged 18-30 years with Graves' hyperthyroidism. The chain recombines TRBV13 with TRBJ2-7; TRBD1 matches 8 bases. The CDR3 is CASSLADRGESYEQYF. In DNA, the CDR3 is TGTGCCAGCAGCTTAGCAGACAGGGGTGAGTCCTACGAGCAGTACTTC.